This T cell receptor (beta chain) was captured by sequencing in a study of cytomegalovirus exposure and HLA in healthy donors. A multiplex PCR was run with 60 Vbeta primers and 13 Jbeta primers. Repertoires were generated with immunoSEQ multiplex PCR, while TCRdb's copy carries only in-frame clones and drops some. This table has approximately 100,000 clones, less than 85% appearing once. The CDR3 has 15 residues. Germline-derived CDR1 and CDR2 are SGDLS and YYNGEE. Unmatched junction bases numbered 6, after V lost 3 bases and J lost 2 bases. This receptor was identified in a man aged 35-49 years in good health and CMV-seropositive. The V and J genes are TRBV9 and TRBJ2-5, with 8 nucleotides matching TRBD1. The sequencing sample was made of PBMCs. CDR3 sequence reads: CASSAIGTGQETQYF. CDR3 sequence (DNA): TGTGCCAGCAGCGCGATAGGGACAGGACAAGAGACCCAGTACTTC.